This T cell receptor beta chain was sequenced for a study of T cells in Graves' hyperthyroidism and ophthalmopathy. Whole-study results and caveats: Ophthalmopathy and stable hyperthyroidism were told apart by a 13 V-J model.

TCR beta CDR3 regions were amplified from RNA. When the TCR CDR3 underwent first-round RT-PCR, the HTBI primer set was used. TCRdb processed the multiplex PCR reads anew with MiXCR; each CDR3 protein has one entry. Among around 530,000 distinct CDR3 sequences listed, about a sixth were seen once. This CDR3 has 15 amino acids. Germline CDR1 is SGHRS and CDR2 is YFSETQ. V lost 0 bases, J lost 8 bases, and 5 bases stayed unmatched. This clonotype showed up just a few times. What it binds is not known. The diagnoses drew upon clinical symptoms, serum thyroxine and TRAb, thyroid ultrasound and orbital computed tomography. Fresh 10 ml peripheral blood yielded PBMCs.

The specimen was blood. The sequence was collected from a woman between 18 and 29 years old with Graves' ophthalmopathy. The rearrangement links TRBV5-1 to TRBJ1-4, with 9 bases fitting TRBD1. The CDR3 nucleotides are TGCGCCAGCAGCTTGGATGGACAGGGGAGGGAAAAACTGTTTTTT. Amino acid sequence: CASSLDGQGREKLFF.